This T cell receptor (beta chain) was retrieved from a study of shared clonotypes between healthy human individuals. Germline CDR1 is SGDLS and CDR2 is YYNGEE. This CDR3 is built from 16 residues. V trimming: 3 bases; J trimming: 5 bases; junction bases outside the gene matches: 5. CD4+ cells were split into CD45RA+ naive and CD45RA-negative memory subsets. Here immunoSEQ multiplex PCR was the method, and the copy in TCRdb shows in-frame clones only, minus some. Among about 1,500,000 clones listed, around 95% were seen once. The source is a man aged 25-45 years in good health. J is TRBJ2-1 and V is TRBV9; TRBD2 agrees at 13 bases. The sequenced material came from naive CD4+ T cells sorted from blood. Specified subset: CD45RA+ positively selected. The CDR3 reads CASSARLAGGHNEQFF. CDR3 coding DNA: TGTGCCAGCAGCGCCCGACTAGCGGGAGGCCACAATGAGCAGTTCTTC.